The 26 T cell receptor beta chains below were found in one sample sequenced in a study of blood T cell repertoires in COVID-19. Sequenced by immunoSEQ multiplex PCR; TCRdb stores in-frame clones only, minus some. The table has about 260,000 clones, approximately 91% seen once. The sample comprised peripheral blood. The receptors were gathered from a woman aged 25 to 39 with COVID-19, enrolled during active disease.

The V call is TRBV28, the J call TRBJ1-1; D perhaps matches TRBD1 (5 bases). V lost 6 bases, J lost 2 bases, and 13 bases lay in between. This CDR3 is built from 14 residues. The germline V gene encodes CDR1 MDHEN and CDR2 SYDVKM. The DNA for the CDR3 is TGTGCCAGCAGGGGGGGGACGGCCAACACTGAAGCTTTCTTT. This sequence encodes CASRGGTANTEAFF.

The gene calls are TRBV3-1 (or the pseudogene TRBV3-2) and TRBJ2-2; 9 bases match TRBD2. This CDR3 has 15 amino acids. Trimming took 6 bases from V and 2 from J; bases not matched to a gene: 4. CDR1 and CDR2 (germline): LGHDT, YNNKEL (reference sequence). CDR3 nucleotide sequence: TGTGCCAGCAGTCCCGGGACTAGCAACACCGGGGAGCTGTTTTTT. This translates into CASSPGTSNTGELFF.

V gene TRBV3-1 (or the pseudogene TRBV3-2) combines with J gene TRBJ1-5; D uncertain. Germline-derived CDR1 and CDR2 are LGHDT and YNNKEL (reference sequence). The CDR3 covers 17 residues. V lost 4 bases to trimming and J lost 0 bases, with 16 bases between them. The CDR3 DNA reads TGTGCCAGCAGCCCCCGAGGTGGCGGGTATAGCAATCAGCCCCAGCATTTT. This sequence encodes CASSPRGGGYSNQPQHF.

The rearrangement uses TRBV3-1 (or the pseudogene TRBV3-2) and TRBJ2-5, with 13 bases matching TRBD2. The V and J ends lost 4 bases and 5 bases, in that order; junction bases with no gene match: 13. The CDR3 loop spans 18 amino acids. The germline V gene encodes CDR1 LGHDT and CDR2 YNNKEL (reference sequence). The CDR3 DNA is TGTGCCAGCAGCCCCCGCTTAGGACTAGCGGGAGCGGGGGAGACCCAGTACTTC. Amino acids: CASSPRLGLAGAGETQYF.

This chain joins TRBV2 and TRBJ2-1; 8 bases line up with TRBD2. This CDR3 is 16 amino acids long. Trimming removed 4 bases from V and 7 bases from J; junction bases left unmatched: 12. Germline V gene lookup returns CDR1 SNHLY and CDR2 FYNNEI. In nucleotides, the CDR3 is TGTGCCAGCAGTGGATCTGGGGCGGGAGGTCATAATGAGCAGTTCTTC. This gives the protein CASSGSGAGGHNEQFF.

This clone was counted between two and nine times. The rearrangement links TRBV6-2 or TRBV6-3 to TRBJ1-3, with 7 bases that match TRBD1. The CDR3 contains 14 residues. Germline trimming cut 8 bases from V and 4 bases from J; bases unmatched to any gene: 8. The V gene's germline CDR1 is MNHEY and CDR2 SVGEGT. CDR3 DNA: TGTGCCAGCCGCCCGACAGGGCGAGGAAACACCATATATTTT. It translates to CASRPTGRGNTIYF.

This rearrangement joins TRBV7-3 to TRBJ2-7, with D tentatively TRBD2 (5 bases). Germline V CDR1 and CDR2: SGHTA, FQGTGA. Trimming stripped 1 base from V and 0 bases from J, with 10 bases between. This CDR3 region has 15 residues. The CDR3 is CASSLIPGSSYEQYF. CDR3 in DNA: TGTGCCAGCAGCTTAATCCCTGGGAGCTCCTACGAGCAGTACTTC.

This rearrangement joins TRBV6-5 to TRBJ1-2; no reliable D call. The CDR3 runs to 15 residues. V gave up 6 bases and J gave up 2 bases, with 16 bases separating them. Germline V gene sequence: CDR1 MNHEY, CDR2 SVGAGI. The DNA of the CDR3 is TGTGCCAGCAGAACGCGCCCTTCCGGGAACTATGGCTACACCTTC. This codes for CASRTRPSGNYGYTF.

The chain joins TRBV2 to TRBJ1-1, with D perhaps TRBD1 (6 bases). CDR3 size: 12 residues. CDR1 and CDR2 (germline): SNHLY, FYNNEI. Trimming took off 7 bases at V and 8 bases at J, with 14 bases between the two ends. The CDR3 loop is CASMRGGREAFF. CDR3 sequence (DNA): TGTGCCAGCATGAGAGGGGGTAGAGAAGCTTTCTTT.

A single count supports this clone. This chain uses TRBV5-5 with TRBJ2-7; possible D gene TRBD2, 6 bases. Per the germline V gene, CDR1 is SGHKS and CDR2 is YYEKEE (reference sequence). Trimming shortened V by 0 bases and J by 3 bases, and 10 bases separated the two germline ends. This CDR3 contains 14 residues. CDR3 in amino acids: CASSLAGEGYEQYF. In DNA, the CDR3 is TGTGCCAGCAGCTTGGCGGGAGAGGGCTACGAGCAGTACTTC. Together with reference TRBV5-5 and TRBJ2-7, the CDR3 gives the full variable domain: DAGVTQSPTHLIKTRGQQVTLRCSPISGHKSVSWYQQVLGQGPQFIFQYYEKEERGRGNFPDRFSARQFPNYSSELNVNALLLGDSALYLCASSLAGEGYEQYFGPGTRLTVT.

The gene calls are TRBV30 and TRBJ2-3, with 13 bases that match TRBD2. Trimming cost V 5 bases and J 0 bases; bases outside gene matches: 11. There are 18 residues in the CDR3. Looked up from germline, CDR1 is GTSNPN and CDR2 is SVGIG (reference sequence). The DNA for the CDR3 is TGTGCCTGGGTCCCAATACTAGCGGGAGGGCCTAGCACAGATACGCAGTATTTT. This codes for CAWVPILAGGPSTDTQYF.

The rearrangement uses TRBV4-1 and TRBJ2-1, with 8 nucleotides matching TRBD2. Germline CDR1 is MGHRA and CDR2 is YSYEKL. Unmatched junction bases numbered 3, after V lost 1 base and J lost 4 bases. The CDR3 is 15 residues long. The CDR3 coding sequence is TGCGCCAGCAGCCAAGTCGAGCGGGAGTACAATGAGCAGTTCTTC. It encodes CASSQVEREYNEQFF.

The V call is TRBV9, the J call TRBJ1-6; weak D call: TRBD1 (6 bases). Looked up from germline, CDR1 is SGDLS and CDR2 is YYNGEE. This CDR3 region has 13 residues. V lost 3 bases and J lost 10, with 11 bases in between. The CDR3 nucleotides are TGTGCCAGCAGCGGACTACAGGGATCACCCCTCCACTTT. It yields the protein CASSGLQGSPLHF. Complete variable domain (other parts from reference TRBV9 and TRBJ1-6): DSGVTQTPKHLITATGQRVTLRCSPRSGDLSVYWYQQSLDQGLQFLIQYYNGEERAKGNILERFSAQQFPDLHSELNLSSLELGDSALYFCASSGLQGSPLHFGNGTRLTVT.

This clone was seen more than once but under ten times. This sequence joins TRBV19 and TRBJ1-5, with 9 bases lining up with TRBD1. The junction had 7 bases not matched to a gene; V was cut back by 4 bases and J by 6 bases. This CDR3 contains 15 residues. Germline V gene lookup returns CDR1 LNHDA and CDR2 SQIVND (reference sequence). CDR3 amino acids: CASSTPGQGTQPQHF. CDR3 sequence (DNA): TGTGCCAGTAGTACCCCGGGACAGGGAACTCAGCCCCAGCATTTT.

V and J are TRBV10-2 and TRBJ2-3; D may be TRBD2 (6 bases). CDR1 WSHSY and CDR2 SAAADI come from the germline V gene. Trimming removed 7 bases from V and 0 bases from J, with 11 bases in between. The CDR3 length is 14 residues. The chain's CDR3 is CASTSGTSTDTQYF. The CDR3 region has the DNA TGCGCCAGCACCTCCGGGACTAGCACAGATACGCAGTATTTT.

The chain couples TRBV6-5 to TRBJ2-1, with TRBD1 matching over 9 bases. Germline trimming cut 0 bases from V and 8 bases from J; bases unmatched to any gene: 8. This CDR3 contains 16 residues. Germline assignment: CDR1 MNHEY and CDR2 SVGAGI. CDR3 amino acids: CASSYSGQGGVDEQFF. CDR3 in DNA: TGTGCCAGCAGTTACTCGGGACAGGGAGGCGTCGATGAGCAGTTCTTC.

V and J are TRBV6-1 and TRBJ1-1; no firm D call. The germline V gene encodes CDR1 MNHNS and CDR2 SASEGT. This CDR3 region has 11 residues. V lost 1 base, J lost 10 bases, and 7 bases lay in between. The CDR3 nucleotides are TGTGCCAGCAGTGAAGGTCGGGTAGCTTTCTTT. Translating gives CASSEGRVAFF.

This chain uses TRBV7-9 with TRBJ2-7, with 7 bases that match TRBD1. The length of the CDR3 is 12 residues. V gave up 5 bases and J gave up 6 bases; unmatched junction bases: 4. Germline V gene lookup returns CDR1 SEHNR and CDR2 FQNEAQ (reference sequence). The CDR3 DNA is TGTGCCAGCAGCAGTACAGGGGTCGAGCAGTACTTC. Encoded protein: CASSSTGVEQYF.

This clone was detected a few times. The chain couples TRBV5-4 to TRBJ1-2, with 12 bases aligning to TRBD1. The CDR3 is 15 residues long. Germline CDR1 and CDR2: SGHNT and YYREEE (reference sequence). V shed 3 bases and J 4 bases; nucleotides not matched to a gene: 4. The CDR3 sequence: CASSYGTGGGYGYTF. The CDR3 DNA follows: TGTGCCAGCAGCTACGGGACAGGGGGCGGCTATGGCTACACCTTC.

The DNA for the CDR3 is TGCGCCAGCAGTGACCCACGGCGGCAGGGAAGGACTGAAGCTTTCTTT. Residues: CASSDPRRQGRTEAFF. The chain links TRBV10-1 to TRBJ1-1; weak D call: TRBD1 (5 bases). The CDR3 extends over 16 amino acids. The ends were cut back, 3 bases at V and 5 bases at J, with 19 bases in the middle. The germline CDR1 and CDR2 sequences are WNHNN and SYGVQD (reference sequence).

This chain joins TRBV28 and TRBJ2-2, with unresolved D. CDR3 length: 13 residues. CDR1 and CDR2 from the germline V gene are MDHEN and SYDVKM. V dropped 4 bases and J dropped 5 bases, with 8 bases sitting between them. DNA of the CDR3: TGTGCCAGCAGTTCCTCAGTAACCGGGGAGCTGTTTTTT. Protein product: CASSSSVTGELFF.

V usage is TRBV4-1 and J usage is TRBJ2-2; 12 nucleotides match TRBD2. Germline V CDR1 and CDR2: MGHRA, YSYEKL. J was trimmed by 4 bases and V by 0 bases; bases with no gene match: 6. The CDR3 covers 18 residues. CDR3 coding DNA: TGCGCCAGCAGCCAAGATCTGACTAGCGGGAGTACCACCGGGGAGCTGTTTTTT. This codes for CASSQDLTSGSTTGELFF.

The chain has TRBV2 and TRBJ1-1, with TRBD1 as a possible D gene (5 bases). CDR3 size: 11 residues. CDR1 and CDR2 (germline): SNHLY, FYNNEI. Trimming took off 4 bases at V and 11 bases at J, with 11 bases between the two ends. The CDR3, as DNA: TGTGCCAGCAGTGTACAGGTTACGGCTTTCTTT. Protein: CASSVQVTAFF.

The rearrangement joins TRBV30 to TRBJ1-2; 8 nucleotides line up with TRBD1. Looked up from germline, CDR1 is GTSNPN and CDR2 is SVGIG (reference sequence). This CDR3 has 13 amino acids. Unmatched junction bases numbered 7, after V lost 6 bases and J lost 4 bases. The CDR3 bases are TGTGCCTGCGGGACAGGCGGGTTCTATGGCTACACCTTC. It encodes CACGTGGFYGYTF.

The rearrangement uses TRBV20-1 and TRBJ2-1; possible D gene TRBD2, 5 bases. The CDR3 covers 13 residues. V lost 3 bases and J lost 4, with 10 bases in between. Looked up from germline, CDR1 is DFQATT and CDR2 is SNEGSKA (reference sequence). CDR3 residues: CSASRAEYNEQFF. CDR3 in DNA: TGCAGTGCTAGTCGAGCGGAGTACAATGAGCAGTTCTTC.

V usage is TRBV7-9 and J usage is TRBJ2-3; possible D gene TRBD2, 5 bases. CDR1 is SEHNR, CDR2 FQNEAQ, per germline (reference sequence). V was shortened by 5 bases and J by 5 bases, with 20 bases between the two germline ends. The CDR3 has 16 residues. The CDR3 protein is CASSHRTQYDKDTQYF. In DNA form, the CDR3 reads TGTGCCAGCAGCCATCGGACTCAATACGATAAAGATACGCAGTATTTT.